This T cell receptor (beta chain) was captured by sequencing in a study of cytomegalovirus exposure and HLA in healthy donors. The wider study: The early release's HLA-typed donors yielded about 85 million unique TCRs.

Trimming left V 5 bases short and J 1 base short, with 10 bases between. CDR1 SSHAT and CDR2 FNYEAQ come from the germline V gene (reference sequence). The CDR3 contains 14 residues. To note about this clone: Its matching antigen is unknown. This specimen includes other DNA sequences encoding the same CDR3.

Use of 60 Vbeta and 13 Jbeta primers characterized the PCR. TCRdb's table, derived via immunoSEQ multiplex PCR, lists solely in-frame clones and lacks some. The table shows some 160,000 clones, with about 70% occurring only once. Study-wide results and limits: Researchers reported in a later analysis that a missense DCLRE1C variant was tied to TCR beta V- and J-gene trimming. More clonal expansion characterized HLA-associated TCR beta chains than equally common others in a later analysis.

The sequence derives from a middle-aged woman in good health and CMV-seronegative. The sample consisted of PBMCs. V is TRBV7-7 and J is TRBJ2-3, with a tentative D call TRBD1 (5 bases). CDR3 region: CASSPSTGTDTQYF. CDR3 sequence (DNA): TGTGCCAGCAGCCCCTCGACAGGCACAGATACGCAGTATTTT.